This is a list of T cell receptor beta chains from one sample in a study of cytomegalovirus exposure and HLA in healthy donors. Profiling relied on immunoSEQ multiplex PCR, and the TCRdb table lists in-frame clones only, not all of them. The data show more than 60,000 clones, roughly 84% seen once. Input material: PBMCs. These receptors originate from a man aged 65 to 85 in good health and CMV-seropositive. CDR3s include the opening cysteine and the closing phenylalanine or tryptophan. A D gene is named only where the DNA matches it firmly. Clone size appears in some rows only: once, few, many, or a class for an expanded clone.

D gene: NA; V gene: TRBV18; J gene: TRBJ1-1; clone size: NA; CDR3 protein: CASSPGAGETEAFF; CDR3 DNA: TGTGCCAGCTCACCTGGAGCAGGGGAAACTGAAGCTTTCTTT
D gene: NA; V gene: TRBV2; J gene: TRBJ1-4; clone size: NA; CDR3 protein: CASTRGPNEKLFF; CDR3 DNA: TGTGCCAGCACGCGTGGGCCTAATGAAAAACTGTTTTTT
D gene: NA; V gene: TRBV7-8; J gene: TRBJ1-5; clone size: few; CDR3 protein: CASSLGSTGNQPQHF; CDR3 DNA: TGTGCCAGCAGCTTAGGATCCACGGGCAATCAGCCCCAGCATTTT
D gene: TRBD2; V gene: TRBV2; J gene: TRBJ2-2; clone size: NA; CDR3 protein: CASSEWGVGLAGVGELFF; CDR3 DNA: TGTGCCAGCAGTGAATGGGGAGTAGGACTAGCGGGAGTAGGGGAGCTGTTTTTT
D gene: TRBD2; V gene: TRBV7-2; J gene: TRBJ2-3; clone size: NA; CDR3 protein: CASSTRRVAGLTDTQYF; CDR3 DNA: TGTGCCAGCAGCACCCGCAGGGTAGCGGGGCTCACAGATACGCAGTATTTT
D gene: NA; V gene: TRBV5-4; J gene: TRBJ1-2; clone size: NA; CDR3 protein: CASSLDGYGYTF; CDR3 DNA: TGTGCCAGCAGCCTGGACGGCTATGGCTACACCTTC
D gene: NA; V gene: TRBV19; J gene: TRBJ2-1; clone size: NA; CDR3 protein: CASSRAGLYNEQFF; CDR3 DNA: TGTGCCAGTAGTAGGGCCGGTCTCTACAATGAGCAGTTCTTC
D gene: NA; V gene: TRBV6-1; J gene: TRBJ2-2; clone size: few; CDR3 protein: CASQGRERSGELFF; CDR3 DNA: TGTGCCAGCCAGGGCCGGGAGCGGTCAGGGGAGCTGTTTTTT
D gene: NA; V gene: TRBV6-1; J gene: TRBJ1-4; clone size: NA; CDR3 protein: CASSESGSDYEKLFF; CDR3 DNA: TGTGCCAGCAGTGAGTCGGGGTCGGACTATGAAAAACTGTTTTTT
D gene: TRBD1; V gene: TRBV2; J gene: TRBJ1-2; clone size: NA; CDR3 protein: CASSVDRGTMAYYTF; CDR3 DNA: TGTGCCAGCAGTGTGGACAGGGGGACCATGGCTTACTACACCTTC
D gene: NA; V gene: TRBV28; J gene: TRBJ1-4; clone size: NA; CDR3 protein: CASRLTNEKLFF; CDR3 DNA: TGTGCCAGCCGTCTCACTAATGAAAAACTGTTTTTT
D gene: TRBD2; V gene: TRBV4-1; J gene: TRBJ2-2; clone size: NA; CDR3 protein: CASSQDPAASGGLNTGELFF; CDR3 DNA: TGCGCCAGCAGCCAAGACCCCGCCGCCAGCGGGGGGTTGAACACCGGGGAGCTGTTTTTT